Each of the 28 T cell receptor beta chains below was sequenced from the same sample in a study of blood T cell repertoires in COVID-19. Assay: immunoSEQ multiplex PCR; the TCRdb copy retains only in-frame clones and omits some. This table has around 700,000 clones, more than 80% appearing once. Specimen: peripheral blood. The receptors derive from a woman aged 18-30 years with acute or convalescent COVID-19.

This clone was recorded once. Other DNA sequences of this sample code for an identical CDR3. The chain employs TRBV5-1 and TRBJ2-3; D gene unclear. Germline V lookup: CDR1 SGHRS, CDR2 YFSETQ. V lost 0 bases and J lost 1, with 3 bases in between. This CDR3 spans 13 amino acids. CDR3 in DNA: TGCGCCAGCAGCTTGGCCGGCACAGATACGCAGTATTTT. Translated, it gives CASSLAGTDTQYF.

The J gene is TRBJ1-2, the V gene TRBV27, with a possible D match to TRBD1 (5 bases). This CDR3 has 14 residues. Germline V gene lookup returns CDR1 MNHEY and CDR2 SMNVEV (reference sequence). V lost 4 bases, J lost 8 bases, and 17 bases lay in between. Here the CDR3 reads CASSSLGHVRGYTF. Here the CDR3 DNA reads TGTGCCAGCAGTTCCCTCGGACATGTTCGGGGCTACACCTTC.

The J gene is TRBJ1-1, the V gene TRBV29-1; D is unclear. CDR3 length equals 13 residues. The V gene's germline CDR1 is SQVTM and CDR2 ANQGSEA. V was clipped by 5 bases and J by 6 bases, with 16 bases between them. The CDR3 coding sequence is TGCAGCGTTTTTCGCGTCCTCAAACCTGAAGCTTTCTTT. Translating gives CSVFRVLKPEAFF.

V is TRBV30 and J is TRBJ2-2; D is unresolved. This CDR3 comprises 14 residues. The germline V and J ends were trimmed by 5 bases and 3 bases, with 13 bases remaining between them. Germline CDR1 is GTSNPN and CDR2 is SVGIG (reference sequence). The CDR3 sequence is CAWQGEAHTGELFF. The CDR3 DNA reads TGTGCCTGGCAAGGCGAGGCCCACACCGGGGAGCTGTTTTTT.

The V and J genes are TRBV7-8 and TRBJ1-1, with a tentative D call TRBD1 (5 bases). The germline V gene encodes CDR1 SGHVS and CDR2 FQNEAQ. V lost 5 bases and J 5 bases, leaving 12 bases between the germline ends. The CDR3 has 13 residues. The CDR3 region has the DNA TGTGCCAGCAGCCTTAAAAGACAGACTGAAGCTTTCTTT. Translating gives CASSLKRQTEAFF.

CDR3 DNA sequence: TGTGCCAGCAGTTTGGGACAGGGAGAATATGGCTACACCTTC. Its protein product is CASSLGQGEYGYTF. The chain is built from TRBV27 and TRBJ1-2, with 9 bases identical to TRBD1. Looked up from germline, CDR1 is MNHEY and CDR2 is SMNVEV (reference sequence). This CDR3 has 14 amino acids. After removal of 3 bases from V and 5 bases from J, the junction contained 4 bases not matched to a gene.

V is TRBV12-3 or TRBV12-4 and J is TRBJ1-2; D unclear. This CDR3 spans 12 amino acids. Trimming shortened V by 6 bases and J by 8 bases, and 13 bases separated the two germline ends. In nucleotides, the CDR3 is TGTGCCAGCAGCCGGGAGGCGGTGGGCTACACCTTC. This translates into CASSREAVGYTF.

The rearrangement links TRBV25-1 to TRBJ2-2; 9 nucleotides line up with TRBD1. The CDR3 loop spans 14 amino acids. Germline trimming cut 5 bases from V and 5 bases from J; bases unmatched to any gene: 3. The germline gives CDR1 MGHDK, CDR2 SYGVNS. CDR3 nucleotides: TGTGCCAGCAGTAGACAGGGGGGAACCGGGGAGCTGTTTTTT. As protein: CASSRQGGTGELFF. Using reference TRBV25-1 and TRBJ2-2 for the parts outside the CDR3, the full variable domain is EADIYQTPRYLVIGTGKKITLECSQTMGHDKMYWYQQDPGMELHLIHYSYGVNSTEKGDLSSESTVSRIRTEHFPLTLESARPSHTSQYLCASSRQGGTGELFFGEGSRLTVL.

The V call is TRBV9, the J call TRBJ2-7; 7 bases map to TRBD2. The CDR3 is 15 residues long. The ends lost 3 bases at V and 6 bases at J; junction bases unmatched: 12. CDR1 and CDR2 from the germline V gene are SGDLS and YYNGEE. CDR3 in amino acids: CASSAPGTTLGEQYF. The CDR3, as DNA: TGTGCCAGCAGCGCTCCCGGGACTACGCTCGGCGAGCAGTACTTC.

The chain uses TRBV6-5 and TRBJ1-5; 7 bases are a match to TRBD1. Germline lookup yields CDR1 MNHEY and CDR2 SVGAGI. The ends lost 6 bases at V and 2 bases at J; junction bases unmatched: 7. This CDR3 is built from 15 residues. For the CDR3, the DNA is TGTGCCAGCAGCAATTTCGGGACAGGCAATCAGCCCCAGCATTTT. This sequence encodes CASSNFGTGNQPQHF.

This chain links TRBV30 with TRBJ1-2, with 7 bases fitting TRBD1. The CDR3 extends over 16 amino acids. CDR1 and CDR2 (germline): GTSNPN, SVGIG (reference sequence). V shed 2 bases and J 2 bases; nucleotides not matched to a gene: 11. The CDR3 region has the DNA TGTGCCTGGAGTTCCGGGACAGCAACACAAAACTATGGCTACACCTTC. Protein product: CAWSSGTATQNYGYTF.

The V and J genes are TRBV27 and TRBJ1-1, with a weak D call TRBD1 (6 bases). Germline CDR1 and CDR2: MNHEY and SMNVEV (reference sequence). V lost 0 bases and J 4 bases, leaving 12 bases between the germline ends. The CDR3 has 15 amino acids. The CDR3: CASSLSNRAGTEAFF. CDR3 nucleotides: TGTGCCAGCAGTTTATCGAACAGGGCAGGCACTGAAGCTTTCTTT.

The rearrangement uses TRBV7-2 and TRBJ2-1; unclear D gene. Germline V gene data show CDR1 as SGHTA and CDR2 as FQGNSA. This CDR3 region has 13 residues. V gave up 4 bases and J gave up 5 bases, with 9 bases separating them. CDR3 residues: CASSSYKHNEQFF. The CDR3 nucleotides read TGTGCCAGCAGCTCCTATAAACACAATGAGCAGTTCTTC.

This chain uses TRBV7-9 with TRBJ2-3; D unresolved. The CDR3 sequence is 16 residues long. The germline CDR1 and CDR2 sequences are SEHNR and FQNEAQ (reference sequence). V lost 5 bases, J lost 0 bases, and 15 bases lay in between. CDR3 in amino acids: CASSGTVFLSTDTQYF. CDR3 sequence (DNA): TGTGCCAGCAGCGGCACAGTCTTCCTTAGCACAGATACGCAGTATTTT.

The J gene is TRBJ1-6, the V gene TRBV27, with 8 bases aligning to TRBD1. Germline V gives CDR1 MNHEY, CDR2 SMNVEV (reference sequence). V gave up 2 bases and J gave up 8 bases; unmatched junction bases: 14. This CDR3 contains 18 residues. CDR3 amino acids: CASSLEGVHPTGDSPLHF. The CDR3, as DNA: TGTGCCAGCAGTTTAGAGGGGGTCCATCCGACAGGGGATTCACCCCTCCACTTT.

The chain is built from TRBV18 and TRBJ2-7; TRBD1 is a possible D gene (5 bases). CDR3 length: 12 residues. V was shortened by 6 bases and J by 5 bases, with 11 bases between the two germline ends. Germline V CDR1 and CDR2: KGHSH, LQKENI. CDR3: CASSLLRDEQYF. CDR3 sequence (DNA): TGTGCCAGCTCTCTCCTCAGGGACGAGCAGTACTTC.

The CDR3 reads CASRLTGGPGIQYF. CDR3 DNA: TGTGCCAGCAGGTTGACAGGGGGCCCGGGCATTCAGTACTTC. The chain carries TRBV6-4 and TRBJ2-4, with 10 bases aligning to TRBD1. CDR3 length equals 14 residues. V trimming: 6 bases; J trimming: 9 bases; junction bases outside the gene matches: 8. Germline CDR1 is MRHNA and CDR2 is SNTAGT.

The chain carries TRBV4-3 and TRBJ2-2; 9 nucleotides align to TRBD1. After removal of 4 bases from V and 4 bases from J, the junction contained 13 bases not matched to a gene. Germline CDR1 LGHNA, CDR2 YSLEER. The CDR3 extends over 18 amino acids. The CDR3 is CASSPDRTGVGGTGELFF. CDR3 nucleotide sequence: TGCGCCAGCAGCCCAGATCGGACAGGGGTCGGGGGCACCGGGGAGCTGTTTTTT.

This sequence joins TRBV5-1 and TRBJ2-3; the match to TRBD2 covers 7 bases. The ends lost 1 base at V and 5 bases at J; junction bases unmatched: 1. The germline V gene has CDR1 SGHRS and CDR2 YFSETQ. The CDR3 is 13 residues long. As DNA, the CDR3 is TGCGCCAGCAGCTTGCTAGCGGAAGATACGCAGTATTTT. Encoded protein: CASSLLAEDTQYF.

This chain links TRBV11-1 with TRBJ2-1; 7 bases match TRBD2. The CDR3 has 15 residues. Trimming removed 6 bases from V and 3 bases from J; junction bases left unmatched: 8. Germline V gene sequence: CDR1 SGHAT, CDR2 FQDESV (reference sequence). CDR3 bases: TGTGCCAGCAGACCTAGCGGACCCGTCTACAATGAGCAGTTCTTC. Amino acid sequence: CASRPSGPVYNEQFF.

A single count supports this clone. This rearrangement joins TRBV5-1 to TRBJ2-5; 8 nucleotides agree with TRBD1. This CDR3 contains 16 residues. Germline loops: CDR1 SGHRS, CDR2 YFSETQ. V lost 4 bases and J lost 5; bases outside the gene matches: 13. The DNA of the CDR3 is TGCGCCAGCAGCCAGGGGGCGCTGGGTCCCGGGGAGACCCAGTACTTC. It codes for CASSQGALGPGETQYF.

The rearrangement uses TRBV28 and TRBJ1-5, with D possibly TRBD1 on 6 matching bases. Per germline, CDR1 MDHEN and CDR2 SYDVKM. The length of the CDR3 is 15 residues. Trimming left V 3 bases short and J 6 bases short, with 15 bases between. CDR3: CASSFIQGRGQPQHF. DNA of the CDR3: TGTGCCAGCAGTTTCATACAGGGAAGGGGTCAGCCCCAGCATTTT. Full variable domain (remainder filled in from reference TRBV28 and TRBJ1-5): DVKVTQSSRYLVKRTGEKVFLECVQDMDHENMFWYRQDPGLGLRLIYFSYDVKMKEKGDIPEGYSVSREKKERFSLILESASTNQTSMYLCASSFIQGRGQPQHFGDGTRLSIL.

This clone was seen once. This rearrangement joins TRBV4-1 to TRBJ2-5; TRBD2 agrees at 10 bases. V trimming: 4 bases; J trimming: 1 base; junction bases outside the gene matches: 3. Looked up from germline, CDR1 is MGHRA and CDR2 is YSYEKL. The CDR3 has 15 residues. CDR3 sequence (DNA): TGCGCCAGCAGCCCTAGCGGGGGATTCCAAGAGACCCAGTACTTC. The encoded protein is CASSPSGGFQETQYF.

This chain connects TRBV4-2 to TRBJ2-3; D remains ambiguous. The CDR3 sequence is 14 residues long. Germline assignment: CDR1 LGHNA and CDR2 YNFKEQ. Between the trimmed V and J ends, which lost 0 bases and 4 bases, there was a span of 8 bases. In DNA, the CDR3 is TGTGCCAGCAGCCAAGATAAGCTCGCAGATACGCAGTATTTT. Its translation is CASSQDKLADTQYF.

This chain uses TRBV30 with TRBJ1-4; TRBD1 matches 9 bases. The CDR3 is 13 residues long. With 4 bases clipped from V and 7 bases from J, the junction kept 4 bases outside the gene matches. The V gene's germline CDR1 is GTSNPN and CDR2 SVGIG (reference sequence). CDR3 amino acids: CAWKGTGFEKLFF. CDR3 bases: TGTGCCTGGAAAGGGACAGGGTTTGAAAAACTGTTTTTT.

The rearrangement uses TRBV20-1 and TRBJ1-2; tentative D call: TRBD1 (6 bases). The CDR3 extends over 12 amino acids. V was cut by 3 bases and J by 9 bases, with 14 bases left in between. Germline CDR1 and CDR2: DFQATT and SNEGSKA (reference sequence). CDR3 protein: CSASRGAISYTF. The DNA for the CDR3 is TGCAGTGCTAGTCGGGGGGCTATAAGCTACACCTTC.

The rearrangement uses TRBV9 and TRBJ1-1, with TRBD1 identical over 7 bases. Trimming took 3 bases from V and 0 from J; bases not matched to a gene: 2. The germline CDR1 and CDR2 sequences are SGDLS and YYNGEE. CDR3 length: 14 residues. CDR3 coding DNA: TGTGCCAGCAGCGCCGGACAGGTGAACACTGAAGCTTTCTTT. Protein sequence: CASSAGQVNTEAFF.

The chain links TRBV24-1 to TRBJ1-1; 7 bases align to TRBD1. J was trimmed by 4 bases and V by 2 bases; bases with no gene match: 9. This CDR3 region has 16 residues. CDR1 KGHDR and CDR2 SFDVKD come from the germline V gene. DNA of the CDR3: TGTGCCACCAGTGATTCCCAGAGACAGGGTACCACTGAAGCTTTCTTT. It specifies CATSDSQRQGTTEAFF.